The 16 T cell receptor beta chains reported below all come from one sample, sequenced in a study of blood T cells in healthy people across ages. The authors ran a second PCR of 7 to 11 cycles using a sample-barcoded 5' primer and a J-beta primer mix. MiXCR was run by TCRdb on the 5' RACE reads, yielding one entry per CDR3 protein. The table records some 710,000 distinct CDR3 sequences, 20% to 25% of them present only once. Sequencing was carried out using blood. These TCRs come from a man between 65 and 80 years old in good health.

This clonotype was detected only a few times. The J gene is TRBJ2-1, the V gene TRBV28, with 9 bases that match TRBD1. CDR1 and CDR2 from the germline V gene are MDHEN and SYDVKM. This CDR3 is built from 16 residues. Unmatched junction bases numbered 5, after V lost 4 bases and J lost 1 base. Written as DNA, the CDR3 is TGTGCCAGCAGTTCGCCCGGGACAGGGTCCTACAATGAGCAGTTCTTC. As protein: CASSSPGTGSYNEQFF.

The chain is built from TRBV12-3 or TRBV12-4 and TRBJ2-1; maybe TRBD2 (6 bases). The CDR3 runs 13 residues. Trimming took off 5 bases at V and 10 bases at J, with 15 bases between the two ends. CDR3 amino acids: CASSRDSYGEQFF. The CDR3 DNA reads TGTGCCAGCAGTCGGGACTCGTACGGGGAGCAGTTCTTC.

The chain combines TRBV6-6 with TRBJ2-3; the match to TRBD2 covers 7 bases. After removal of 0 bases from V and 2 bases from J, the junction contained 5 bases not matched to a gene. Germline V CDR1 and CDR2: MNHNY, SVGAGI (reference sequence). The CDR3 spans 16 residues. Here the CDR3 DNA reads TGTGCCAGCAGTTACTCCCTGGGACTACTCACAGATACGCAGTATTTT. Translating it yields CASSYSLGLLTDTQYF.

This clonotype was counted between two and nine times. The V call is TRBV5-6, the J call TRBJ1-2, with D uncertain. Trimming took 1 base from V and 8 from J, leaving 15 bases between them. Germline loops: CDR1 SGHDT, CDR2 YYEEEE. The CDR3 is made up of 14 amino acids. The CDR3 reads CASSLWQAKSGYTF. CDR3 sequence (DNA): TGTGCCAGCAGCTTGTGGCAGGCGAAGTCAGGCTACACCTTC.

This clonotype was detected only a few times. The J gene is TRBJ1-2, the V gene TRBV20-1; a possible D gene is TRBD1 (6 bases). This CDR3 is 13 amino acids long. Germline values: CDR1 DFQATT, CDR2 SNEGSKA (reference sequence). The V end was cut by 3 bases, the J end by 10 bases, with 18 bases between. Written as DNA, the CDR3 is TGCAGTGCTAGTAGCCTGCCAGGGGTTTCCTACACCTTC. This codes for CSASSLPGVSYTF.

The V call is TRBV6-6, the J call TRBJ1-1; D might be TRBD1 (6 bases). CDR1 is MNHNY, CDR2 SVGAGI, per germline (reference sequence). This CDR3 contains 16 residues. Trimming took 2 bases from V and 3 from J, leaving 16 bases between them. CDR3 residues: CASSYHLGGAYTEAFF. CDR3 DNA sequence: TGTGCCAGCAGTTACCACCTTGGGGGGGCATACACTGAAGCTTTCTTT.

This clonotype was recorded a few times. The V and J genes are TRBV18 and TRBJ1-1; D remains ambiguous. V lost 2 bases and J lost 1, with 11 bases in between. The CDR3 covers 15 residues. Germline assignment: CDR1 KGHSH and CDR2 LQKENI. CDR3: CASSPVLIKNTEAFF. In DNA form, the CDR3 reads TGTGCCAGCTCACCAGTGCTAATCAAGAACACTGAAGCTTTCTTT.

J is TRBJ2-7 and V is TRBV15, with D perhaps given as TRBD1 or TRBD2 (5 bases each). V was pared by 5 bases and J by 1 base, with 18 bases between. The CDR3 has 16 residues. Germline V gene data show CDR1 as LNHNV and CDR2 as YYDKDF (reference sequence). CDR3 bases: TGTGCCACCAGCGAAATCCTCCGGGACCTATCCTACGAGCAGTACTTC. Protein product: CATSEILRDLSYEQYF.

The chain couples TRBV9 to TRBJ1-1, with 8 bases aligning to TRBD1. Trimming at V came to 5 bases and at J to 7 bases, leaving 4 bases not matched to a gene. The CDR3 consists of 12 residues. Germline V gene data show CDR1 as SGDLS and CDR2 as YYNGEE. This chain's CDR3 is CASRDRVGEAFF. The CDR3 DNA reads TGTGCCAGCAGGGACAGGGTCGGTGAAGCTTTCTTT.

This chain links TRBV7-2 with TRBJ2-7, with TRBD2 identical over 10 bases. Germline loops: CDR1 SGHTA, CDR2 FQGNSA. This CDR3 is 14 amino acids long. Trimming at V came to 5 bases and at J to 7 bases, leaving 8 bases not matched to a gene. CDR3 protein: CASSQIAGGGEQYV. The CDR3 DNA reads as TGTGCCAGCAGCCAAATAGCGGGAGGTGGGGAGCAGTACGTC.

This chain joins TRBV5-1 and TRBJ1-1, with D tentatively TRBD1 (6 bases). Trimming pared 0 bases from V and 3 bases from J, leaving 12 bases between. The CDR3 runs to 15 residues. The V gene's germline CDR1 is SGHRS and CDR2 YFSETQ. CDR3 amino acids: CASSLGTVQDTEAFF. The CDR3 bases are TGCGCCAGCAGCTTGGGGACAGTTCAAGACACTGAAGCTTTCTTT.

The chain couples TRBV11-2 to TRBJ2-1, with 11 bases matching TRBD2. The J call may be in error: the DNA end matches TRBJ2-5 better. CDR1 and CDR2 (germline): SGHAT, FQNNGV. The CDR3 is 16 residues long. CDR3 DNA sequence: TGTGCCAGCAGCACACTAGCGGGGGCCGTCAGGGAGACCCAGTACTTC. It is translated as CASSTLAGAVRETQYF.

This clonotype was seen more than once but under ten times. The chain links TRBV20-1 to TRBJ1-2; a possible D gene is TRBD1 (6 bases). The CDR3 has 18 residues. Trimming pared 3 bases from V and 4 bases from J, leaving 27 bases between. The V gene's germline CDR1 is DFQATT and CDR2 SNEGSKA (reference sequence). The CDR3 DNA reads as TGCAGTGCTAGTCGCGCCGAGGACAGCGCAATCCTTCGCTATGGCTACACCTTC. Residues: CSASRAEDSAILRYGYTF.

The V call is TRBV12-3 or TRBV12-4, the J call TRBJ2-7, with unresolved D. V dropped 3 bases and J dropped 2 bases, with 8 bases sitting between them. The length of the CDR3 is 13 residues. The CDR3, as DNA: TGTGCCAGCAGTTTTGGCCTCACCTACGAGCAGTACTTC. Protein product: CASSFGLTYEQYF.

This clonotype turned up a few times. The chain links TRBV7-9 to TRBJ1-4; 7 positions match TRBD1. V was clipped by 2 bases and J by 0 bases; unmatched bases: 0. The CDR3 contains 15 residues. Germline V gives CDR1 SEHNR, CDR2 FQNEAQ (reference sequence). This CDR3 is CASSLRGPTNEKLFF. CDR3 bases: TGTGCCAGCAGCTTAAGGGGGCCAACTAATGAAAAACTGTTTTTT.

This clonotype was observed a few times. The chain has TRBV28 and TRBJ1-5; no clear D gene. The V gene's germline CDR1 is MDHEN and CDR2 SYDVKM. V lost 8 bases and J lost 4, with 27 bases in between. The CDR3 runs 18 residues. CDR3 nucleotide sequence: TGTGCCAGCGCAAATACACTAGGGAGTGGGAATGGGAATCAGCCCCAGCATTTT. Its translation: CASANTLGSGNGNQPQHF.